One sample yielded the 20 T cell receptor beta chains listed below, sequenced in a study of blood T cells in healthy people across ages. A J-beta primer mix and a sample-barcoded 5' primer were used in a second PCR of about 6 to 12 cycles. MiXCR, applied by TCRdb to the 5' RACE reads, yields one record per CDR3 protein. The sample has fewer than 750,000 distinct CDR3 sequences; roughly 48% are singletons. The sample was blood. Source of these receptors: a man at least 80 years old in good health.

The rearrangement links TRBV20-1 to TRBJ2-5; D remains ambiguous. CDR1 and CDR2 from the germline V gene are DFQATT and SNEGSKA (reference sequence). With 3 bases removed from V and 1 base from J, the gap between germline ends came to 15 bases. The CDR3 extends over 15 amino acids. The CDR3 bases are TGCAGTGCTAGTTCCCAGACGAAATTCCAAGAGACCCAGTACTTC. Translation gives CSASSQTKFQETQYF.

The chain has TRBV10-3 and TRBJ2-7; TRBD1 might be the D (6 bases). CDR1 is ENHRY and CDR2 is SYGVKD in the germline V gene. The length of the CDR3 is 14 residues. Between the trimmed V and J ends, which lost 6 bases and 3 bases, there was a span of 15 bases. The CDR3: CAISQGQEGYEQYF. CDR3 nucleotide sequence: TGTGCCATCAGCCAGGGGCAAGAGGGCTACGAGCAGTACTTC.

The chain joins TRBV9 to TRBJ2-3; D not certain. Germline CDR1 SGDLS, CDR2 YYNGEE. Trimming removed 0 bases from V and 2 bases from J, with 7 bases in between. The CDR3 totals 14 residues. The CDR3 protein is CASSVESDTDTQYF. CDR3 nucleotides: TGTGCCAGCAGCGTAGAGTCTGACACAGATACGCAGTATTTT.

V is TRBV4-1 and J is TRBJ1-1; D unclear. Germline CDR1 reads MGHRA; CDR2 reads YSYEKL. The CDR3 runs to 12 residues. Trimming removed 1 base at V and 6 bases at J, with 6 bases between. The CDR3 DNA reads TGCGCCAGCAGCCAAGGATTCGCTGAAGCTTTCTTT. It yields the protein CASSQGFAEAFF.

This clonotype was detected ten times or more. This chain joins TRBV6-6 and TRBJ2-3; TRBD1 might be the D (6 bases). V dropped 6 bases and J dropped 2 bases, with 12 bases sitting between them. The length of the CDR3 is 14 residues. CDR1 and CDR2 (germline): MNHNY, SVGAGI (reference sequence). In nucleotides, the CDR3 is TGTGCCAGCAGGGCAGGGGCGGTCACAGATACGCAGTATTTT. The encoded protein is CASRAGAVTDTQYF.

The chain employs TRBV29-1 and TRBJ2-1, with 8 bases lining up with TRBD2. The J call is uncertain, as TRBJ2-7 better fits the DNA end. The CDR3 runs to 15 residues. The V gene's germline CDR1 is SQVTM and CDR2 ANQGSEA. CDR3 nucleotides: TGCAGCGTGGGCAAAAGCGGGAGCTCCTACAATGAGCAGTACTTC. This gives the protein CSVGKSGSSYNEQYF.

Of note for this clonotype: Sequence at one end of the junction differs from germline and may be a read error. The chain couples TRBV7-7 to TRBJ2-5; the D is unclear. CDR3 length: 12 residues. Looked up from germline, CDR1 is SSHAT and CDR2 is FNYEAQ (reference sequence). The CDR3 loop is CASTTLGETQYF. The CDR3 DNA is TGTGCTAGCACAACCCTGGGGGAGACCCAGTACTTC.

The J gene is TRBJ1-5, the V gene TRBV6-6, with 10 bases aligning to TRBD1. The CDR3 loop spans 14 amino acids. V dropped 6 bases and J dropped 5; count of bases not matched to a gene: 4. CDR1 and CDR2 from the germline V gene are MNHNY and SVGAGI (reference sequence). CDR3 DNA sequence: TGTGCCAGCAGGATCGGGACAGGGGATCAGCCCCAGCATTTT. Translating it yields CASRIGTGDQPQHF.

The chain carries TRBV7-8 and TRBJ2-1, with D perhaps matching TRBD2 (6 bases). The CDR3 runs 15 residues. Germline V gives CDR1 SGHVS, CDR2 FQNEAQ. Trimming pared 5 bases from V and 6 bases from J, leaving 17 bases between. The chain's CDR3 is CASSRSGLSSNEQFF. CDR3 nucleotides: TGTGCCAGCAGCCGTTCCGGACTATCTTCCAATGAGCAGTTCTTC.

The CDR3 nucleotides are TGTGCCAGCAGCAGATCCGGGCCGGGTCAGGGTGGGCAGTATTTT. As protein: CASSRSGPGQGGQYF. The V and J genes are TRBV5-5 and TRBJ2-3; maybe TRBD1 (5 bases). Deletions cut 4 bases from V and 11 bases from J, with 23 bases between. Germline CDR1 and CDR2: SGHKS and YYEKEE (reference sequence). CDR3 length equals 15 residues.

The table lists this clonotype with a few counts. The rearrangement links TRBV12-3 or TRBV12-4 to TRBJ2-1, with 12 bases matching TRBD1. Trimming at V came to 7 bases and at J to 0 bases, leaving 7 bases not matched to a gene. This CDR3 is 17 amino acids long. The CDR3 DNA is TGTGCCAGCACCGGGACAGGGGGCTCTAGCTCCTACAATGAGCAGTTCTTC. It is translated as CASTGTGGSSSYNEQFF.

This clonotype was recorded a few times. J is TRBJ2-5 and V is TRBV29-1; TRBD1 agrees at 8 bases. This CDR3 region has 10 residues. Germline V gene sequence: CDR1 SQVTM, CDR2 ANQGSEA. CDR3 sequence: CGTGGETQYF. The DNA for the CDR3 is TGCGGTACAGGGGGAGAGACCCAGTACTTC.

This clonotype has just a few counts. V usage is TRBV7-9 and J usage is TRBJ2-1; 9 nucleotides match TRBD1. The trim removed 5 bases at V and 8 bases at J, leaving 16 bases unmatched. The CDR3 contains 17 residues. CDR1 SEHNR and CDR2 FQNEAQ come from the germline V gene (reference sequence). The CDR3 bases are TGTGCCAGCAGCAGCGAGGACAGGGGTTTACTTCGGGATGAGCAGTTCTTC. Its protein product is CASSSEDRGLLRDEQFF.

The rearrangement uses TRBV4-3 and TRBJ2-5; D not resolved. In germline, CDR1 is LGHNA, CDR2 YSLEER. The CDR3 loop spans 15 amino acids. Between the trimmed V and J ends, which lost 3 bases and 7 bases, there was a span of 18 bases. The CDR3, as DNA: TGCGCCAGCAGCCACCGATCGTTGAGATTTGGGACCCAGTACTTC. Amino acids: CASSHRSLRFGTQYF.

Only a few counts were recorded for this clonotype. This chain uses TRBV6-2 or TRBV6-3 with TRBJ2-5; TRBD2 aligns across 9 bases. Germline-derived CDR1 and CDR2 are MNHEY and SVGEGT. The CDR3 loop spans 16 amino acids. The trim removed 4 bases at V and 0 bases at J, leaving 6 bases unmatched. In nucleotides, the CDR3 is TGTGCCAGCAGTTTTCTAGCGGGAAGGTACCAAGAGACCCAGTACTTC. As protein: CASSFLAGRYQETQYF.

V usage is TRBV11-2 and J usage is TRBJ2-7; TRBD2 matches at 8 bases. The trim removed 1 base at V and 2 bases at J, leaving 7 bases unmatched. The CDR3 extends over 16 amino acids. In germline, CDR1 is SGHAT, CDR2 FQNNGV. The chain's CDR3 is CASSLVLIAGTYEQYF. The CDR3 region has the DNA TGTGCCAGCAGCTTAGTTCTGATAGCGGGGACCTACGAGCAGTACTTC.

The chain recombines TRBV5-5 with TRBJ1-2; 9 nucleotides align to TRBD1. CDR1 is SGHKS, CDR2 YYEKEE, per germline (reference sequence). The CDR3 is 13 amino acids. V shed 8 bases, J shed 7 bases, and the junction held 9 bases outside the gene matches. The CDR3 DNA follows: TGTGCCAGTGGGGACAGGGCATCTCTTGGCTACACCTTC. Translating it yields CASGDRASLGYTF.

The rearrangement uses TRBV7-2 and TRBJ2-3, with 7 bases that match TRBD1. Germline V gene sequence: CDR1 SGHTA, CDR2 FQGNSA. The CDR3 is made up of 11 amino acids. Trimming took 8 bases from V and 8 from J; bases not matched to a gene: 4. The CDR3 DNA sequence: TGTGCCAGCGGCAACAGGGGTACGCAGTATTTT. This gives the protein CASGNRGTQYF.

For this clonotype: A clone one base away is much larger, so this may be a read error. This CDR3 is missing its conserved last phenylalanine or tryptophan, likely due to a read error. The chain recombines TRBV6-5 with TRBJ2-1; unclear D gene. The germline V gene has CDR1 MNHEY and CDR2 SVGAGI. The CDR3 totals 15 residues. V was pared by 2 bases and J by 7 bases, with 15 bases between. The CDR3 DNA reads as TGTGCCAGCAGTTACGAAGGGTTCAGACGGAATGAGCAGTTCTTA. This codes for CASSYEGFRRNEQFL.

This CDR3 reads CASSPSRGLTDTQYF. CDR3 DNA: TGTGCCAGCAGCCCCTCAAGGGGACTAACAGATACGCAGTATTTT. The chain is built from TRBV7-2 and TRBJ2-3; 7 bases line up with TRBD2. The CDR3 covers 15 residues. Per germline, CDR1 SGHTA and CDR2 FQGNSA. The V gene end was trimmed by 5 bases and the J gene end by 3 bases; junction bases not matched to a gene: 8.